The present TCR beta chain was sequenced within a study of blood T cells in healthy people across ages. Study-wide background: For every two T cells, template switching captured about one barcoded beta molecule. Study observations and caveats: Comparison with aged donors showed that long-lived donors had more naive CD4+ cells and higher diversity.

As regards this clonotype: Its antigen is currently unknown.

With a J-beta primer mix and a sample-barcoded 5' primer, a second PCR ran roughly 6 to 11 cycles. Researchers report that a template-switch adaptor with 12 random nucleotides tagged each cDNA molecule. Samples each returned at least 2.5 million CDR3-containing paired-end reads. Each CDR3 protein is one row after TCRdb ran MiXCR on the 5' RACE reads. The profile shows fewer than 900,000 distinct CDR3 sequences, about 36% of them singletons. CDR1 and CDR2 (germline): MGHDK, SYGVNS. CDR3 length equals 15 residues. V lost 6 bases to trimming and J lost 3 bases; unmatched junction nucleotides: 10. Material for sequencing was blood. The V and J genes are TRBV25-1 and TRBJ2-5; 7 nucleotides agree with TRBD2. The sequence came from a man aged 18 to 30 in good health. The CDR3 sequence: CASSRMGGGKETQYF. CDR3 nucleotide sequence: TGTGCCAGCAGCCGAATGGGCGGGGGAAAAGAGACCCAGTACTTC.